A single sample is the source of the 27 T cell receptor beta chains below, sequenced in a study of blood T cell repertoires in COVID-19. Some clones are missing from TCRdb's copy, which holds only in-frame ones; the method was immunoSEQ multiplex PCR. The table shows roughly 70,000 clones, with about nine tenths occurring only once. The sequencing sample was made of peripheral blood. These receptors originate from a man aged 45-60 years with acute or convalescent COVID-19.

The chain joins TRBV7-2 to TRBJ2-3; D may be TRBD2 (5 bases). CDR3 length: 14 residues. Between the trimmed V and J ends, which lost 8 bases and 4 bases, there was a span of 16 bases. Germline V CDR1 and CDR2: SGHTA, FQGNSA. The CDR3 DNA is TGTGCCAGCTTATACGGGATCTACGCAGATACGCAGTATTTT. Residues: CASLYGIYADTQYF.

This chain joins TRBV4-3 and TRBJ1-4; D possibly corresponds to TRBD1 (6 bases). V was pared by 1 base and J by 6 bases, with 12 bases between. Germline V gene lookup returns CDR1 LGHNA and CDR2 YSLEER. The CDR3 loop spans 15 amino acids. CDR3 sequence reads: CASSQVWTADEKLFF. The DNA for the CDR3 is TGCGCCAGCAGCCAAGTCTGGACAGCAGATGAAAAACTGTTTTTT.

In its sample, this clone was seen a few times. The J gene is TRBJ1-6, the V gene TRBV5-1, with a tentative D call TRBD1 (6 bases). This CDR3 is 14 amino acids long. Looked up from germline, CDR1 is SGHRS and CDR2 is YFSETQ. The germline V and J ends were trimmed by 6 bases and 7 bases, with 14 bases remaining between them. CDR3 amino acids: CASTLQGENSPLHF. As DNA, the CDR3 is TGCGCCAGCACGTTACAGGGTGAAAATTCACCCCTCCACTTT.

V is TRBV28 and J is TRBJ2-2; maybe TRBD2 (6 bases). In germline, CDR1 is MDHEN, CDR2 SYDVKM. The CDR3 extends over 16 amino acids. The V and J ends lost 8 bases and 0 bases respectively, with 16 bases between them. The CDR3 here is CASLTPGLANTGELFF. Here the CDR3 DNA reads TGTGCCAGCCTCACTCCGGGACTGGCGAACACCGGGGAGCTGTTTTTT. The entire variable domain, with the rest obtained from reference TRBV28 and TRBJ2-2, is as follows: DVKVTQSSRYLVKRTGEKVFLECVQDMDHENMFWYRQDPGLGLRLIYFSYDVKMKEKGDIPEGYSVSREKKERFSLILESASTNQTSMYLCASLTPGLANTGELFFGEGSRLTVL.

In this sample, this clone turned up a few times. This rearrangement joins TRBV19 to TRBJ1-1; D uncertain. The CDR3 extends over 13 amino acids. The V end was cut by 5 bases, the J end by 1 base, with 8 bases between. The germline gives CDR1 LNHDA, CDR2 SQIVND (reference sequence). This CDR3 is CASSSQWNTEAFF. The CDR3 nucleotides read TGTGCCAGTAGTTCCCAGTGGAACACTGAAGCTTTCTTT.

The chain employs TRBV29-1 and TRBJ2-5; D is possibly TRBD1 (5 bases). This CDR3 spans 14 amino acids. V was clipped by 5 bases and J by 1 base, with 14 bases between them. In germline, CDR1 is SQVTM, CDR2 ANQGSEA. CDR3 amino acids: CSVSRVGTQETQYF. The CDR3 nucleotides read TGCAGCGTTAGCAGGGTGGGTACCCAAGAGACCCAGTACTTC.

The CDR3 DNA follows: TGTGCCAGCACGGGCGGGGGGGCTTCCTACAATGAGCAGTTCTTC. This codes for CASTGGGASYNEQFF. V is TRBV6-5 and J is TRBJ2-1; 9 nucleotides align to TRBD2. This CDR3 is 15 amino acids long. The germline V gene encodes CDR1 MNHEY and CDR2 SVGAGI. Trimming removed 7 bases from V and 1 base from J; junction bases left unmatched: 5.

This clone was recorded once. V usage is TRBV7-2 and J usage is TRBJ2-3, with D possibly TRBD2 on 6 matching bases. Germline lookup yields CDR1 SGHTA and CDR2 FQGNSA. V lost 4 bases and J lost 0, with 11 bases in between. This CDR3 has 15 amino acids. CDR3 region: CASSSIADSTDTQYF. The CDR3 coding sequence is TGTGCCAGCAGCTCAATAGCGGATAGCACAGATACGCAGTATTTT.

This clone occurred once. For the CDR3, the DNA is TGCGCCAGCAGCATCCCGGAGGGTTATAATTCACCCCTCCACTTT. Translation gives CASSIPEGYNSPLHF. The rearrangement uses TRBV5-1 and TRBJ1-6; D uncertain. Germline V lookup: CDR1 SGHRS, CDR2 YFSETQ. Trimming removed 4 bases at V and 4 bases at J, with 12 bases between. There are 15 residues in the CDR3. The whole variable domain, filled in from reference TRBV5-1 and TRBJ1-6, reads KAGVTQTPRYLIKTRGQQVTLSCSPISGHRSVSWYQQTPGQGLQFLFEYFSETQRNKGNFPGRFSGRQFSNSRSEMNVSTLELGDSALYLCASSIPEGYNSPLHFGNGTRLTVT.

The chain has TRBV18 and TRBJ1-5; 7 bases map to TRBD1. The CDR3 length is 15 residues. With 3 bases clipped from V and 3 bases from J, the junction kept 5 bases outside the gene matches. Germline lookup yields CDR1 KGHSH and CDR2 LQKENI. The CDR3 bases are TGTGCCAGCTCACCTCTAGGACAGGACAATCAGCCCCAGCATTTT. Translating it yields CASSPLGQDNQPQHF.

This clone was detected once. The genes are TRBV4-3 and TRBJ1-2, with unresolved D. The V end was cut by 0 bases, the J end by 6 bases, with 14 bases between. CDR3 length: 15 amino acids. Germline CDR1 and CDR2: LGHNA and YSLEER. The CDR3: CASSQDHRGWDGYTF. In DNA form, the CDR3 reads TGCGCCAGCAGCCAAGATCATCGGGGTTGGGATGGCTACACCTTC.

This rearrangement joins TRBV10-3 to TRBJ2-1; 7 bases match TRBD1. Germline V gene sequence: CDR1 ENHRY, CDR2 SYGVKD. There are 16 residues in the CDR3. The V gene end was trimmed by 3 bases and the J gene end by 5 bases; junction bases not matched to a gene: 10. The CDR3 nucleotides read TGTGCCATCAGTGACCTGGGACAGCTTACCCACAATGAGCAGTTCTTC. This sequence encodes CAISDLGQLTHNEQFF.

V gene TRBV7-3 combines with J gene TRBJ2-1; tentative D call: TRBD2 (6 bases). The CDR3 sequence is 13 residues long. From germline, CDR1 is SGHTA and CDR2 FQGTGA. With 6 bases removed from V and 8 bases from J, the gap between germline ends came to 14 bases. The CDR3 sequence is CASRIEAGYEQFF. The DNA for the CDR3 is TGTGCCAGCAGAATCGAAGCGGGCTATGAGCAGTTCTTC.

The CDR3 here is CAWSVPRSYEQYF. The CDR3, as DNA: TGTGCCTGGAGTGTACCACGCAGCTACGAGCAGTACTTC. The V gene is TRBV30, the J gene TRBJ2-7, with D hard to call. Germline CDR1 and CDR2: GTSNPN and SVGIG (reference sequence). V was clipped by 0 bases and J by 3 bases, with 9 bases between them. The CDR3 loop spans 13 amino acids. The complete variable domain, with remaining parts taken from reference TRBV30 and TRBJ2-7, reads SQTIHQWPATLVQPVGSPLSLECTVEGTSNPNLYWYRQAAGRGLQLLFYSVGIGQISSEVPQNLSASRPQDRQFILSSKKLLLSDSGFYLCAWSVPRSYEQYFGPGTRLTVT.

The gene calls are TRBV5-6 and TRBJ2-7, with TRBD1 as a possible D gene (5 bases). CDR1 SGHDT and CDR2 YYEEEE come from the germline V gene. Trimming pared 2 bases from V and 0 bases from J, leaving 12 bases between. The CDR3 is 15 residues long. CDR3 bases: TGTGCCAGCAGCTTAAGGCCAGGGATCTCCTACGAGCAGTACGTC. Translating it yields CASSLRPGISYEQYV.

The rearrangement links TRBV27 to TRBJ1-5; tentative D call: TRBD1 (6 bases). Germline V gives CDR1 MNHEY, CDR2 SMNVEV (reference sequence). The CDR3 runs to 13 residues. V lost 4 bases and J 5 bases, leaving 9 bases between the germline ends. The CDR3 sequence: CASSSQGHQPQHF. CDR3 bases: TGTGCCAGCAGTTCGCAGGGGCATCAGCCCCAGCATTTT.

The J gene is TRBJ1-1, the V gene TRBV25-1, with D possibly TRBD1 on 5 matching bases. The ends were cut back, 7 bases at V and 5 bases at J, with 20 bases in the middle. Germline CDR1 is MGHDK and CDR2 is SYGVNS. CDR3 size: 15 residues. CDR3 amino acids: CASTSRPSGGTEAFF. The CDR3 coding sequence is TGTGCCAGCACCTCGCGGCCGTCGGGGGGGACTGAAGCTTTCTTT.

This chain uses TRBV25-1 with TRBJ2-2; 11 positions match TRBD2. The CDR3 has 18 residues. V shed 6 bases, J shed 4 bases, and the junction held 13 bases outside the gene matches. Germline loops: CDR1 MGHDK, CDR2 SYGVNS. CDR3 sequence (DNA): TGTGCCAGCAGAATACTTCCGGGACTAGCGGCACCCACCGGGGAGCTGTTTTTT. Translation: CASRILPGLAAPTGELFF.

This clone appeared once. The chain employs TRBV4-2 and TRBJ2-3; D may be TRBD2 (6 bases). Germline V gives CDR1 LGHNA, CDR2 YNFKEQ. The germline V and J ends were trimmed by 0 bases and 6 bases, with 16 bases remaining between them. The length of the CDR3 is 16 residues. The CDR3 DNA reads TGTGCCAGCAGCCAAGATTATGAGGGCGGAGGGGATACGCAGTATTTT. Translation gives CASSQDYEGGGDTQYF.

The rearrangement joins TRBV30 to TRBJ2-2; 7 bases agree with TRBD2. Germline V gives CDR1 GTSNPN, CDR2 SVGIG (reference sequence). This CDR3 is built from 14 residues. Losses at the gene ends were 0 bases for V and 3 bases for J; bases not matched to a gene: 1. The CDR3 here is CAWSVLADTGELFF. The CDR3 DNA sequence: TGTGCCTGGAGTGTTCTAGCGGACACCGGGGAGCTGTTTTTT.

The rearrangement uses TRBV20-1 and TRBJ1-1; 8 bases align to TRBD1. The CDR3 extends over 15 amino acids. Germline trimming cut 3 bases from V and 5 bases from J; bases unmatched to any gene: 11. Germline CDR1 DFQATT, CDR2 SNEGSKA (reference sequence). The CDR3 is CSASLGAGGRTEAFF. DNA of the CDR3: TGCAGTGCTAGTCTCGGGGCAGGGGGCCGGACTGAAGCTTTCTTT.

This rearrangement joins TRBV28 to TRBJ2-1; tentatively, D is TRBD2 (5 bases). With 9 bases removed from V and 9 bases from J, the gap between germline ends came to 18 bases. The CDR3 is 13 residues long. Germline V lookup: CDR1 MDHEN, CDR2 SYDVKM. The CDR3 DNA reads as TGTGCCAGTAAACCCGCCGGGGAAGGTGAGCAGTTCTTC. The encoded protein is CASKPAGEGEQFF.

The chain carries TRBV29-1 and TRBJ2-1; 10 bases match TRBD2. V lost 5 bases, J lost 8 bases, and 12 bases stayed unmatched. The CDR3 totals 15 residues. Per germline, CDR1 SQVTM and CDR2 ANQGSEA. Here the CDR3 reads CSVNRLAGVGDEQFF. The CDR3 nucleotides read TGCAGCGTTAATCGTCTAGCGGGAGTGGGAGATGAGCAGTTCTTC.

The rearrangement links TRBV19 to TRBJ1-2; the match to TRBD1 covers 9 bases. Trimming took 3 bases from V and 6 from J; bases not matched to a gene: 8. From germline, CDR1 is LNHDA and CDR2 SQIVND (reference sequence). The CDR3 runs to 15 residues. The CDR3 DNA follows: TGTGCCAGTAGTATGCTACAGGGGGCGCGGGATGGCTACACCTTC. Translated: CASSMLQGARDGYTF. Full variable domain (outside the CDR3, taken from reference TRBV19 and TRBJ1-2): DGGITQSPKYLFRKEGQNVTLSCEQNLNHDAMYWYRQDPGQGLRLIYYSQIVNDFQKGDIAEGYSVSREKKESFPLTVTSAQKNPTAFYLCASSMLQGARDGYTFGSGTRLTVV.

J is TRBJ1-5 and V is TRBV19; D gene unclear. The CDR3 totals 14 residues. With 4 bases removed from V and 1 base from J, the gap between germline ends came to 8 bases. CDR1 and CDR2 from the germline V gene are LNHDA and SQIVND (reference sequence). The CDR3 DNA sequence: TGTGCCAGTAGTAGAGGCACCAGCAATCAGCCCCAGCATTTT. Translated, it gives CASSRGTSNQPQHF.

The chain couples TRBV7-2 to TRBJ2-7, with D possibly matching TRBD2 (6 bases). The CDR3 sequence is 14 residues long. Germline assignment: CDR1 SGHTA and CDR2 FQGNSA. V was cut by 0 bases and J by 3 bases, with 9 bases left in between. CDR3 loop: CASSLARRDYEQYF. The CDR3 DNA is TGTGCCAGCAGCTTAGCTCGGCGGGACTACGAGCAGTACTTC.

This clone has just a few counts. J is TRBJ2-7 and V is TRBV5-4, with TRBD2 as a possible D gene (6 bases). CDR1 and CDR2 (germline): SGHNT, YYREEE (reference sequence). The CDR3 is 15 residues long. The V gene lost 0 bases and the J gene lost 0 bases, with 10 bases spanning the gap. The DNA for the CDR3 is TGTGCCAGCAGCTTGGGGGGCGGGGCCTCCTACGAGCAGTACTTC. This codes for CASSLGGGASYEQYF. Using reference TRBV5-4 and TRBJ2-7 for the parts outside the CDR3, the full variable domain is ETGVTQSPTHLIKTRGQQVTLRCSSQSGHNTVSWYQQALGQGPQFIFQYYREEENGRGNFPPRFSGLQFPNYSSELNVNALELDDSALYLCASSLGGGASYEQYFGPGTRLTVT.